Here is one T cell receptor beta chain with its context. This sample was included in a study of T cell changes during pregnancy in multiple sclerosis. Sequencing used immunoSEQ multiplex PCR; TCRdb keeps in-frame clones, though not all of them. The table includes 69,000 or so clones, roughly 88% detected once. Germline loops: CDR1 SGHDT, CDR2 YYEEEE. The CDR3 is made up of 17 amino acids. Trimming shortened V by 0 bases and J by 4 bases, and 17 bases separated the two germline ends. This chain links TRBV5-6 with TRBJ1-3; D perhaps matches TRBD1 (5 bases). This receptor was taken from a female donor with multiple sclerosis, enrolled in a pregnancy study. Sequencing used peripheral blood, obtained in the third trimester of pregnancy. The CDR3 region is CASSLAPLTEAGNTIYF. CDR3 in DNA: TGTGCCAGCAGCTTGGCCCCTTTGACAGAAGCCGGAAACACCATATATTTT. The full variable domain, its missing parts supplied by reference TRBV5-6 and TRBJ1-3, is DAGVTQSPTHLIKTRGQQVTLRCSPKSGHDTVSWYQQALGQGPQFIFQYYEEEERQRGNFPDRFSGHQFPNYSSELNVNALLLGDSALYLCASSLAPLTEAGNTIYFGEGSWLTVV.